These 7 T cell receptor beta chains came from one sample sequenced in a study of OX40 agonist ivuxolimab in advanced cancers. Receptor libraries were prepared by the immunoSEQ multiplex PCR assay. Sourced from immuneACCESS, this table was stored by TCRdb with only in-frame sequences that have V and J called. A share of the clones is absent; for the studies checked, an unresolved V gene accounts for under half, and the remainder has no known explanation. The sample includes 80,000 to 85,000 clones, with just over 85% observed a single time. The top ten clonotypes cover approximately 6.5% of the sample. The sample here was CD4+ or CD8+ T cells sorted from blood, taken in a trial of the OX40 agonist ivuxolimab. The receptors originated from an adult with an advanced solid tumor such as melanoma, head and neck, liver or kidney cancer.

This chain joins TRBV4-3 and TRBJ2-3; D gene ambiguous. Germline V lookup: CDR1 LGHNA, CDR2 YSLEER. This CDR3 contains 14 residues. V was trimmed by 1 base and J by 6 bases, leaving 11 bases between them. This CDR3 is CASSQAQGSDTQYF. CDR3 nucleotide sequence: TGCGCCAGCAGCCAAGCGCAAGGCTCGGATACGCAGTATTTT.

This chain joins TRBV6-6 and TRBJ2-5, with TRBD2 matching over 10 bases. CDR1 is MNHNY, CDR2 SVGAGI, per germline (reference sequence). V lost 9 bases and J lost 7; bases outside the gene matches: 14. The CDR3 covers 15 residues. In nucleotides, the CDR3 is TGTGCCAGTTCAGTCGGGACTAGCGTGCTAAGGACCCAGTACTTC. Its translation is CASSVGTSVLRTQYF.

The rearrangement links TRBV2 to TRBJ2-6, with D perhaps TRBD2 (6 bases). The CDR3 loop spans 15 amino acids. Trimming left V 3 bases short and J 4 bases short, with 10 bases between. The V gene's germline CDR1 is SNHLY and CDR2 FYNNEI. Written as DNA, the CDR3 is TGTGCCAGCAGTGAGGGGGAGGCCGGGGCCAACGTCCTGACTTTC. This sequence encodes CASSEGEAGANVLTF.

V and J are TRBV18 and TRBJ2-7, with D perhaps given as TRBD1 or TRBD2 (5 bases each). This CDR3 is 11 amino acids long. The ends were cut back, 5 bases at V and 4 bases at J, with 6 bases in the middle. Germline assignment: CDR1 KGHSH and CDR2 LQKENI. CDR3 in amino acids: CASSEGYEQYF. The CDR3 DNA reads as TGTGCCAGCTCAGAGGGGTACGAGCAGTACTTC.

This chain uses TRBV7-9 with TRBJ1-1, with D perhaps matching TRBD1 (5 bases). The CDR3 is 15 amino acids. Trimming stripped 1 base from V and 8 bases from J, with 17 bases between. In germline, CDR1 is SEHNR, CDR2 FQNEAQ (reference sequence). Here the CDR3 reads CASSLGRGHSGEAFF. The DNA of the CDR3 is TGTGCCAGCAGCTTAGGAAGGGGTCATAGCGGAGAAGCTTTCTTT.

This chain connects TRBV6-4 to TRBJ2-6, with 7 bases fitting TRBD1. CDR3 size: 16 residues. CDR1 MRHNA and CDR2 SNTAGT come from the germline V gene. V dropped 3 bases and J dropped 3; count of bases not matched to a gene: 5. Written as DNA, the CDR3 is TGTGCCAGCAGTGAAGGGGGCGCAGGTGGGGCCAACGTCCTGACTTTC. Its protein product is CASSEGGAGGANVLTF.

The chain combines TRBV12-5 with TRBJ1-5; 7 bases line up with TRBD1. The V segment lost 5 bases and the J segment 0 bases; nucleotides outside the gene matches: 10. Germline V gene lookup returns CDR1 LGHNT and CDR2 FRNRAP. This CDR3 spans 17 amino acids. In nucleotides, the CDR3 is TGTGCTAGTGGTATGGACAGGCGGGGGCATAGCAATCAGCCCCAGCATTTT. Amino acids: CASGMDRRGHSNQPQHF. Using reference TRBV12-5 and TRBJ1-5 for the parts outside the CDR3, the full variable domain is DARVTQTPRHKVTEMGQEVTMRCQPILGHNTVFWYRQTMMQGLELLAYFRNRAPLDDSGMPKDRFSAEMPDATLATLKIQPSEPRDSAVYFCASGMDRRGHSNQPQHFGDGTRLSIL.